This T cell receptor beta chain appears in the sequencing data of a study of T cell changes during pregnancy in multiple sclerosis. Sequencing used immunoSEQ multiplex PCR; TCRdb keeps in-frame clones, though not all of them. The sample has tens of thousands of clones, under 95% seen once. The CDR3 length is 12 residues. V was cut by 4 bases and J by 4 bases, with 10 bases left in between. The germline V gene has CDR1 SQVTM and CDR2 ANQGSEA. This clone appeared once. This receptor was identified in a female donor in good health, enrolled as a control in a pregnancy study. Sequencing was performed on peripheral blood, taken in the first trimester of pregnancy. The rearrangement links TRBV29-1 to TRBJ1-2; TRBD1 is a possible D gene (5 bases). CDR3 in DNA: TGCAGCGTTGGCAGGGAGGGCTATGGCTACACCTTC. It specifies CSVGREGYGYTF.